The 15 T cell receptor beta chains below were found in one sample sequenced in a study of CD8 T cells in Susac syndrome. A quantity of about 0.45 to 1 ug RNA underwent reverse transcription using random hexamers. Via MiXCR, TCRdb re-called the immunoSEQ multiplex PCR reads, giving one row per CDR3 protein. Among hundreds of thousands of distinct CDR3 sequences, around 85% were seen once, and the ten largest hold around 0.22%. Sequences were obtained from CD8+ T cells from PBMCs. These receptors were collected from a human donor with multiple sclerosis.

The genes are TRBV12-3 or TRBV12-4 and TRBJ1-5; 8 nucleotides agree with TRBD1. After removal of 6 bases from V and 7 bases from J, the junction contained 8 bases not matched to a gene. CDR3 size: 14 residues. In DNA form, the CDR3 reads TGTGCCAGCAGACTCGGACAGGGCATCCAGCCCCAGCATTTT. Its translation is CASRLGQGIQPQHF.

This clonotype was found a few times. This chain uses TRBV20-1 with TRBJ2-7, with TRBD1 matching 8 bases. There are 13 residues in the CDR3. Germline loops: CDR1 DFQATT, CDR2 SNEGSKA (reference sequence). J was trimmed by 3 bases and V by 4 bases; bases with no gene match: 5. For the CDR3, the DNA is TGCAGTGCTACAGGGGGCGAGAACTACGAGCAGTACTTC. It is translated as CSATGGENYEQYF.

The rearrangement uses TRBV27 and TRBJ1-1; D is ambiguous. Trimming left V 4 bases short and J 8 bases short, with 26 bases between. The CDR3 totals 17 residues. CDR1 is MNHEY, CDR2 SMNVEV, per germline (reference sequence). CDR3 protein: CASSSITPAGLNREAFF. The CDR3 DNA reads TGTGCCAGCAGTTCCATCACACCTGCAGGCCTCAATAGAGAAGCTTTCTTT.

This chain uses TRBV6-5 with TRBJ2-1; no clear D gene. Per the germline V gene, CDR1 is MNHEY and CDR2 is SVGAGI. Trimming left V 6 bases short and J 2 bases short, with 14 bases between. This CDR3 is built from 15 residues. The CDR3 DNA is TGTGCCAGCAGGACGGACGTAACCACCTACAATGAGCAGTTCTTC. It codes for CASRTDVTTYNEQFF.

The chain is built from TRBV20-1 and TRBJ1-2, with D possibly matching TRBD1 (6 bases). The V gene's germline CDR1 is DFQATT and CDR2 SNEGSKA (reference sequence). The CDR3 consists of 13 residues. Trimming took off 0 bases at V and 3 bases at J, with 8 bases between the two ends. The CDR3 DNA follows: TGCAGTGCTAGAGAGGCAGGGGACTATGGCTACACCTTC. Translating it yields CSAREAGDYGYTF.

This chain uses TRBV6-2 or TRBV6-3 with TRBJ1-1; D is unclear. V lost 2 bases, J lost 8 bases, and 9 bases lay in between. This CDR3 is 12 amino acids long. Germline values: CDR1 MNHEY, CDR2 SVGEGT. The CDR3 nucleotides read TGTGCCAGCAGTTACGGCCCCTCAGAAGCTTTCTTT. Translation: CASSYGPSEAFF.

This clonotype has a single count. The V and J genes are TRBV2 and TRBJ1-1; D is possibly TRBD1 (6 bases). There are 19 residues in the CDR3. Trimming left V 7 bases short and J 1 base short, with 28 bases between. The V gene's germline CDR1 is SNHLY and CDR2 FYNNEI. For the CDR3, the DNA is TGTGCCAGCACCCTGGAGGTGGGGGCCGGGACACTCAGGAACACTGAAGCTTTCTTT. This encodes CASTLEVGAGTLRNTEAFF.

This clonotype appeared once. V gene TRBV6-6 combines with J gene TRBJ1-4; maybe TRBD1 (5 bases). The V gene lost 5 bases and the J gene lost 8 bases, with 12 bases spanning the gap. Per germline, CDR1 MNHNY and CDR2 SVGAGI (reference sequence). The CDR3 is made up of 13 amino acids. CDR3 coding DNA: TGTGCCAGCAGTAACGGGGGAGGGGAAAAACTGTTTTTT. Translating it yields CASSNGGGEKLFF.

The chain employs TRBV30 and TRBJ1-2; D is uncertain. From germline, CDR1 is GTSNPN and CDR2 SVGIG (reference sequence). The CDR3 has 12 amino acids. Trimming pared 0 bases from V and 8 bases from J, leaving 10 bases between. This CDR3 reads CAWSVTLLGYTF. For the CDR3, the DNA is TGTGCCTGGAGTGTAACCCTCCTAGGCTACACCTTC.

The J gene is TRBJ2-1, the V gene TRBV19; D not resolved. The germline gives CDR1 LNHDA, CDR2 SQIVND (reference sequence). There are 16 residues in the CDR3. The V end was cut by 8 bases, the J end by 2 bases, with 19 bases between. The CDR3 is CASRTDPGRPYNEQFF. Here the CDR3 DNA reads TGTGCCAGTCGTACCGACCCGGGTAGACCCTACAATGAGCAGTTCTTC.

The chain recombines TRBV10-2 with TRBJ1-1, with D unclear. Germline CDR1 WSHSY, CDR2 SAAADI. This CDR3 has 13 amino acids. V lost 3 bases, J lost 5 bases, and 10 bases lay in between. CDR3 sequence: CASSDTTQTEAFF. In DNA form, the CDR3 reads TGCGCCAGCAGTGATACGACACAGACTGAAGCTTTCTTT.

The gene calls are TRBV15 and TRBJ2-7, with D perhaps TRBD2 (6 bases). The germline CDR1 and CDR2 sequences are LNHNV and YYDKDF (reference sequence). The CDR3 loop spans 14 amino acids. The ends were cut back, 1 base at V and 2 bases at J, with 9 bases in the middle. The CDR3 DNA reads TGTGCCACCAGCAGAGGCGGGGCCACCTACGAGCAGTACTTC. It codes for CATSRGGATYEQYF.

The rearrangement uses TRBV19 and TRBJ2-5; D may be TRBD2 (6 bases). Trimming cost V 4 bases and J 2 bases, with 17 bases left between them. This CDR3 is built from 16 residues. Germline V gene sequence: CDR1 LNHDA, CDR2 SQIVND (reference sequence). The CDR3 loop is CASSSPHRDSQETQYF. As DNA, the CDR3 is TGTGCCAGTAGTAGCCCTCACCGGGACTCTCAAGAGACCCAGTACTTC.

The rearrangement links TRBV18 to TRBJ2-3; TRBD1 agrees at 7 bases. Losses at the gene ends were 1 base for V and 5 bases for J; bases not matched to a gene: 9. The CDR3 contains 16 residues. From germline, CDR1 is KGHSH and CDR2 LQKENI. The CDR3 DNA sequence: TGTGCCAGCTCACCACGCACAGGGGATGATCGAGATACGCAGTATTTT. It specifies CASSPRTGDDRDTQYF.

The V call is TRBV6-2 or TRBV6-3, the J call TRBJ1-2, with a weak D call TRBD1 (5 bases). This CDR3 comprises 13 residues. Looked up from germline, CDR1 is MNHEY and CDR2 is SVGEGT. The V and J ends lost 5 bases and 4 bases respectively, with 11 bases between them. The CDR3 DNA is TGTGCCAGCAGTCTACAGGACCTCTATGGCTACACCTTC. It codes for CASSLQDLYGYTF.